Sequencing of this TCR beta chain was carried out in a study of blood T cell repertoires in COVID-19. V was shortened by 4 bases and J by 7 bases, with 18 bases between the two germline ends. Germline-derived CDR1 and CDR2 are SGHNT and YYREEE (reference sequence). This CDR3 is built from 15 residues. As originally analysed: Estimated nucleated cell counts came from reference gene primer amplification. Clones were sequenced by immunoSEQ multiplex PCR, and TCRdb holds only the in-frame ones, with some missing. Clone size and V and J calls were adopted from that table, with D and trimming inferred from the DNA. Of about 410,000 clones listed, 85% to 90% were seen once; the top ten hold 1.7%.

Input material: PBMCs or T cells enriched from blood (not recorded which). The source is a woman between 25 and 40 years old who had recovered from COVID-19. The chain carries TRBV5-4 and TRBJ2-1; D possibly corresponds to TRBD1 (5 bases). The CDR3 reads CASSAPGRAGNEQFF. The CDR3 nucleotides are TGTGCCAGCAGCGCCCCGGGCAGGGCTGGGAATGAGCAGTTCTTC.